The present TCR beta chain was sequenced within a study of blood T cells in healthy people across ages. Findings and limits, study-wide: Older age went with lower TCR beta diversity per million T cells, in a roughly linear way.

CDR3 length: 15 amino acids. Germline values: CDR1 DFQATT, CDR2 SNEGSKA (reference sequence). V gave up 2 bases and J gave up 6 bases; unmatched junction bases: 4. This clonotype was counted a few times. Its antigen is currently unknown. Primers used in a second PCR of roughly 6 to 11 cycles were a sample-barcoded 5' primer and a J-beta primer mix. One entry per CDR3 protein, called by TCRdb with MiXCR from the 5' RACE reads. The sample yields approximately 800,000 distinct CDR3 sequences, under 40% seen once. Specimen: blood. The TCR sequence derives from a man aged 18 to 29 in good health. The V gene is TRBV20-1, the J gene TRBJ2-3; 14 bases align to TRBD2. The CDR3 region has the DNA TGCAGTGCTAGACGGACTAGCGGGGGGTTGGATACGCAGTATTTT. This gives the protein CSARRTSGGLDTQYF.